Listed below are T cell receptor beta chains from one sample, sequenced in a study of blood T cell dynamics during melanoma immunotherapy. Sequencing was performed with immunoSEQ multiplex PCR; in TCRdb, only in-frame clones are kept and a portion is missing. This sample has over 800 clones, with roughly 87% found just once. The starting material was cell-free DNA from blood, obtained from a patient treated with checkpoint blockade. The receptors here all came from a human donor with melanoma. Each CDR3 is given with its conserved first and last residue. The order of the fields is J gene, clone size, D gene, V gene, CDR3 protein, CDR3 DNA. The D gene is left open where the match is weak. Part of the rows lack a size; the others show once, few, many or a class for expanded clones.

J gene: TRBJ2-3; clone size: -; D gene: TRBD2; V gene: TRBV2; CDR3 protein: CASSFPGLAGGPGTDTQYF; CDR3 DNA: TGTGCCAGCAGTTTTCCCGGACTAGCGGGAGGGCCGGGCACAGATACGCAGTATTTT
J gene: TRBJ2-1; clone size: -; D gene: -; V gene: TRBV19; CDR3 protein: CASSFAGTNNEQFF; CDR3 DNA: TGTGCCAGTAGTTTCGCCGGGACCAACAATGAGCAGTTCTTC
J gene: TRBJ2-7; clone size: -; D gene: TRBD1; V gene: TRBV5-1; CDR3 protein: CASSYRDSYEQYF; CDR3 DNA: TGCGCCAGCAGCTACCGGGACAGTTACGAGCAGTACTTC
J gene: TRBJ2-1; clone size: -; D gene: -; V gene: TRBV4-3; CDR3 protein: CASSQDPPGGGNEQFF; CDR3 DNA: TGCGCCAGCAGCCAAGACCCTCCCGGGGGTGGCAATGAGCAGTTCTTC
J gene: TRBJ2-1; clone size: -; D gene: TRBD2; V gene: TRBV2; CDR3 protein: CASSESRSSGSWVF; CDR3 DNA: TGTGCCAGCAGTGAAAGTCGGTCTAGCGGGAGTTGGGTCTTC
J gene: TRBJ1-1; clone size: -; D gene: -; V gene: TRBV7-2; CDR3 protein: CASSPNRVNTEAFF; CDR3 DNA: TGTGCCAGCAGCCCAAACAGGGTGAACACTGAAGCTTTCTTT
J gene: TRBJ1-1; clone size: -; D gene: -; V gene: TRBV28; CDR3 protein: CASSSVNTEAFF; CDR3 DNA: TGTGCCAGCAGTTCGGTGAACACTGAAGCTTTCTTT
J gene: TRBJ2-7; clone size: -; D gene: -; V gene: TRBV27; CDR3 protein: CASSTNRNSYEQYF; CDR3 DNA: TGTGCCAGCAGCACCAACAGAAACTCCTACGAGCAGTACTTC
J gene: TRBJ1-3; clone size: -; D gene: -; V gene: TRBV30; CDR3 protein: CAWRGLGAGNTIYF; CDR3 DNA: TGTGCCTGGCGGGGCCTGGGGGCGGGAAACACCATATATTTT
J gene: TRBJ1-5; clone size: -; D gene: -; V gene: TRBV7-9; CDR3 protein: CASSSAGQGQPQHF; CDR3 DNA: TGTGCCAGCAGCTCAGCGGGCCAGGGGCAGCCCCAGCATTTT
J gene: TRBJ1-1; clone size: -; D gene: TRBD1; V gene: TRBV6-1; CDR3 protein: CASTIPGQGEAFF; CDR3 DNA: TGTGCCAGCACGATTCCGGGACAGGGAGAAGCTTTCTTT
J gene: TRBJ2-1; clone size: -; D gene: -; V gene: TRBV5-1; CDR3 protein: CASSLGTDNEQFF; CDR3 DNA: TGCGCCAGCAGCTTGGGGACAGACAATGAGCAGTTCTTC
J gene: TRBJ2-3; clone size: -; D gene: -; V gene: TRBV5-6; CDR3 protein: CASTAGLQGWGTDTQYF; CDR3 DNA: TGTGCCAGCACGGCTGGGCTCCAGGGGTGGGGTACAGATACGCAGTATTTT
J gene: TRBJ1-1; clone size: large; D gene: -; V gene: TRBV6-5; CDR3 protein: CASSYEQNTEAFF; CDR3 DNA: TGTGCCAGCAGTTACGAGCAGAACACTGAAGCTTTCTTT
J gene: TRBJ1-1; clone size: -; D gene: -; V gene: TRBV7-2; CDR3 protein: CASSLMPGVTTEAFF; CDR3 DNA: TGTGCCAGCAGCTTAATGCCAGGGGTGACCACTGAAGCTTTCTTT
J gene: TRBJ2-7; clone size: once; D gene: -; V gene: TRBV4-1; CDR3 protein: CASSQDRGVGYSYEQYF; CDR3 DNA: TGCGCCAGCAGCCAAGATCGAGGGGTAGGGTACTCCTACGAGCAGTACTTC
J gene: TRBJ2-7; clone size: -; D gene: TRBD1; V gene: TRBV27; CDR3 protein: CASSFLGQGYEQYF; CDR3 DNA: TGTGCCAGCAGTTTTCTGGGACAGGGCTACGAGCAGTACTTC
J gene: TRBJ2-2; clone size: -; D gene: -; V gene: TRBV5-1; CDR3 protein: CASSFVWTTGELFF; CDR3 DNA: TGCGCCAGCAGCTTTGTATGGACCACCGGGGAGCTGTTTTTT
J gene: TRBJ1-2; clone size: -; D gene: -; V gene: TRBV10-3; CDR3 protein: CAIRVGGGSYGYTF; CDR3 DNA: TGTGCCATCCGCGTGGGGGGGGGCAGCTATGGCTACACCTTC
J gene: TRBJ2-2; clone size: -; D gene: -; V gene: TRBV30; CDR3 protein: CAWTGTGELFF; CDR3 DNA: TGTGCCTGGACGGGGACCGGGGAGCTGTTTTTT
J gene: TRBJ2-7; clone size: -; D gene: TRBD1; V gene: TRBV6-5; CDR3 protein: CASSSPDRGAYEQYF; CDR3 DNA: TGTGCCAGCAGTTCCCCAGACAGGGGCGCCTACGAGCAGTACTTC
J gene: TRBJ1-4; clone size: -; D gene: TRBD1; V gene: TRBV28; CDR3 protein: CASSGAGQGGEKLFF; CDR3 DNA: TGTGCCAGCAGTGGGGCGGGACAGGGTGGGGAAAAACTGTTTTTT
J gene: TRBJ2-6; clone size: -; D gene: TRBD2; V gene: TRBV28; CDR3 protein: CASRMGLAGFPGANVLTF; CDR3 DNA: TGTGCCAGCAGGATGGGGCTAGCGGGATTCCCTGGGGCCAACGTCCTGACTTTC
J gene: TRBJ2-4; clone size: -; D gene: -; V gene: TRBV5-4; CDR3 protein: CASSRLADPGEAKNIQYF; CDR3 DNA: TGTGCCAGCAGCCGCTTAGCGGACCCAGGGGAGGCCAAAAACATTCAGTACTTC
J gene: TRBJ2-2; clone size: -; D gene: TRBD2; V gene: TRBV5-1; CDR3 protein: CASSLQTSVGTGELFF; CDR3 DNA: TGCGCCAGCAGCCTTCAGACTAGCGTAGGAACCGGGGAGCTGTTTTTT
J gene: TRBJ2-7; clone size: -; D gene: -; V gene: TRBV5-4; CDR3 protein: CASSLEVSGLYEQYF; CDR3 DNA: TGTGCCAGCAGCTTGGAGGTTTCGGGGCTTTACGAGCAGTACTTC
J gene: TRBJ1-1; clone size: -; D gene: -; V gene: TRBV5-4; CDR3 protein: CASSPGTNSEAFF; CDR3 DNA: TGTGCCAGCAGCCCCGGGACAAACTCTGAAGCTTTCTTT
J gene: TRBJ2-7; clone size: -; D gene: -; V gene: TRBV28; CDR3 protein: CASAGRKGPHYEQYF; CDR3 DNA: TGTGCCAGCGCGGGGCGGAAAGGTCCCCACTACGAGCAGTACTTC
J gene: TRBJ1-5; clone size: -; D gene: -; V gene: TRBV18; CDR3 protein: CASSPRDRAPNQPQHF; CDR3 DNA: TGTGCCAGCTCACCACGGGACCGAGCCCCCAATCAGCCCCAGCATTTT
J gene: TRBJ2-2; clone size: few; D gene: TRBD1; V gene: TRBV19; CDR3 protein: CATQGGAETGELFF; CDR3 DNA: TGTGCCACACAAGGGGGCGCGGAGACCGGGGAGCTGTTTTTT
J gene: TRBJ1-5; clone size: -; D gene: TRBD1; V gene: TRBV28; CDR3 protein: CASRDGQGGNQPQHF; CDR3 DNA: TGTGCCAGCAGGGACGGACAGGGAGGCAATCAGCCCCAGCATTTT
J gene: TRBJ2-7; clone size: large; D gene: TRBD1; V gene: TRBV4-3; CDR3 protein: CASSTGTAREQYF; CDR3 DNA: TGCGCCAGCAGCACCGGGACAGCCAGGGAGCAGTACTTC
J gene: TRBJ1-1; clone size: -; D gene: -; V gene: TRBV5-1; CDR3 protein: CASSYRDLTEAFF; CDR3 DNA: TGCGCCAGCAGCTACAGGGACCTCACTGAAGCTTTCTTT
J gene: TRBJ1-2; clone size: -; D gene: -; V gene: TRBV6-1; CDR3 protein: CASSGGSYKPGYGYTF; CDR3 DNA: TGTGCCAGCAGTGGAGGATCTTACAAGCCTGGCTATGGCTACACCTTC
J gene: TRBJ2-5; clone size: -; D gene: -; V gene: TRBV18; CDR3 protein: CASSPQETQYF; CDR3 DNA: TGTGCCAGCTCGCCTCAAGAGACCCAGTACTTC
J gene: TRBJ1-2; clone size: once; D gene: TRBD1; V gene: TRBV19; CDR3 protein: CASSWDSNYGYTF; CDR3 DNA: TGTGCCAGTAGTTGGGACAGTAACTATGGCTACACCTTC
J gene: TRBJ2-2; clone size: few; D gene: TRBD2; V gene: TRBV5-1; CDR3 protein: CASSFSRTSGEINTGELFF; CDR3 DNA: TGCGCCAGCAGCTTCTCGCGGACTAGCGGAGAGATCAACACCGGGGAGCTGTTTTTT
J gene: TRBJ2-2; clone size: -; D gene: -; V gene: TRBV14; CDR3 protein: CASTSLLNTGELFF; CDR3 DNA: TGTGCCAGCACCTCCTTGTTGAACACCGGGGAGCTGTTTTTT
J gene: TRBJ2-5; clone size: -; D gene: TRBD1; V gene: TRBV11-3; CDR3 protein: CASSKRTGGDETQYF; CDR3 DNA: TGTGCCAGCAGCAAACGGACAGGGGGGGACGAGACCCAGTACTTC
J gene: TRBJ2-7; clone size: few; D gene: TRBD1; V gene: TRBV28; CDR3 protein: CASSWTGYEQYF; CDR3 DNA: TGTGCCAGCAGCTGGACAGGGTACGAGCAGTACTTC
J gene: TRBJ2-4; clone size: -; D gene: TRBD2; V gene: TRBV29-1; CDR3 protein: CSVEKWDYTKNIQYF; CDR3 DNA: TGCAGCGTTGAAAAGTGGGACTATACCAAAAACATTCAGTACTTC
J gene: TRBJ2-2; clone size: -; D gene: TRBD1; V gene: TRBV30; CDR3 protein: CARTHRGNTGELFF; CDR3 DNA: TGTGCCCGGACTCACAGGGGGAACACCGGGGAGCTGTTTTTT
J gene: TRBJ2-7; clone size: -; D gene: -; V gene: TRBV30; CDR3 protein: CAWSAGLQYEQYF; CDR3 DNA: TGTGCCTGGAGTGCAGGGCTTCAGTACGAGCAGTACTTC
J gene: TRBJ1-6; clone size: -; D gene: -; V gene: TRBV6-1; CDR3 protein: CASSEVGRYSPLHF; CDR3 DNA: TGTGCCAGCAGTGAGGTCGGCAGATATTCACCCCTCCACTTT
J gene: TRBJ2-2; clone size: once; D gene: TRBD1; V gene: TRBV5-6; CDR3 protein: CASSFLGQGLLTGELFF; CDR3 DNA: TGTGCCAGCAGCTTTCTAGGACAGGGTCTTCTCACCGGGGAGCTGTTTTTT
J gene: TRBJ2-7; clone size: -; D gene: -; V gene: TRBV27; CDR3 protein: CASSSTSQGEQYF; CDR3 DNA: TGTGCCAGCAGTTCGACTAGTCAGGGGGAGCAGTACTTC
J gene: TRBJ2-5; clone size: once; D gene: TRBD1; V gene: TRBV7-9; CDR3 protein: CASSPGTAQETQYF; CDR3 DNA: TGTGCCAGCAGCCCCGGGACAGCCCAAGAGACCCAGTACTTC
J gene: TRBJ2-6; clone size: -; D gene: -; V gene: TRBV6-4; CDR3 protein: CASSDPSEGGSSGANVLTF; CDR3 DNA: TGTGCCAGCAGTGACCCGTCAGAAGGGGGGTCTTCTGGGGCCAACGTCCTGACTTTC
J gene: TRBJ2-3; clone size: -; D gene: TRBD2; V gene: TRBV11-3; CDR3 protein: CASSLGLLAGEADTQYF; CDR3 DNA: TGTGCCAGCAGCTTAGGCCTACTAGCGGGAGAAGCAGATACGCAGTATTTT
J gene: TRBJ2-5; clone size: -; D gene: TRBD2; V gene: TRBV6-6; CDR3 protein: CASREIAGGPSETQYF; CDR3 DNA: TGTGCCAGCAGGGAAATAGCGGGAGGGCCCTCAGAGACCCAGTACTTC
J gene: TRBJ2-7; clone size: -; D gene: TRBD1; V gene: TRBV7-9; CDR3 protein: CASSLEGDSYYEQYF; CDR3 DNA: TGTGCCAGCAGCTTAGAGGGGGACAGCTATTACGAGCAGTACTTC
J gene: TRBJ2-3; clone size: -; D gene: -; V gene: TRBV6-1; CDR3 protein: CASREGGHTDTQYF; CDR3 DNA: TGTGCCAGCAGGGAGGGGGGACACACAGATACGCAGTATTTT
J gene: TRBJ2-7; clone size: -; D gene: -; V gene: TRBV15; CDR3 protein: CATSRDEDEQYF; CDR3 DNA: TGTGCCACCAGCAGAGACGAGGACGAGCAGTACTTC
J gene: TRBJ2-7; clone size: -; D gene: TRBD1; V gene: TRBV4-1; CDR3 protein: CASSQVQGAPTQQYF; CDR3 DNA: TGCGCCAGCAGCCAAGTACAGGGGGCTCCTACGCAGCAGTACTTC